The source of this T cell receptor beta chain is a study of blood T cell repertoires in COVID-19. Across the whole study: COVID-19 samples collected from the United States, Italy and Spain covered acute and convalescent phases. Nucleic acid was either cDNA or gDNA, and it came from T cells, B-cell-depleted T cells, or PBMCs.

Germline loops: CDR1 SGHNT, CDR2 YENEEA. This CDR3 comprises 13 residues. As originally analysed: For nucleated cells, counts were estimated from reference gene primer amplification. The data were produced by immunoSEQ multiplex PCR, yet TCRdb's version contains in-frame clones alone and is incomplete. V and J calls and clone size are copied from that table; D and trimming were computed from the DNA. The sample has fewer than 200,000 clones; approximately 79% are singletons. Sequenced: peripheral blood. This sequence joins TRBV11-3 and TRBJ2-1; TRBD2 matches at 9 bases. The receptor was derived from a woman aged 70-85 years with acute or convalescent COVID-19. CDR3 coding DNA: TGTGTCCAAATAGCGGGAGCAATCCATGAGCAGTTCTTC. Translating it yields CVQIAGAIHEQFF.